This T cell receptor beta chain was observed in a study of blood T cell repertoires in COVID-19 (TCRdb year 2020). Notes on the research overall: Samples from collaborators originated in the United States, Italy and Spain and spanned both the acute and convalescent phases of COVID-19. HLA class I and class II types, where available, came from metadata supplied by the sample provider rather than from assay-based typing. The prospective study material was composed of cDNA or gDNA derived from T cells, B-cell-depleted T cells, or PBMCs. The sample metadata nearly always contained a de-identified subject ID, COVID-19 status, age in years and sex. The samples were drawn from the first 160 participants of the ongoing ImmuneRACE study and from under 1,500 subjects provided by 6 global collaborators. The repertoires were made available in a free public database intended to serve as a resource for research on the immune response to SARS-CoV-2. Deeply sampled blood TCRbeta repertoires from subjects exposed to, actively infected with, or recovered from COVID-19 were included in the dataset.

In Seattle, one collaborating source enrolled patients while the infection was active and tracked those patients longitudinally over the course of disease. Collaborating institutions collected whole blood in K2EDTA tubes following their own protocols. For TCRbeta analysis, collaborator samples were shipped as frozen whole blood, as isolated PBMCs, or as DNA extracted from either sample type. Taken from the germline V gene (reference sequence), the CDR1 and CDR2 loops are MNHNY and SVGAGI. V is cut back by 0 bases and J by 2 bases, with 5 bases in the junction unmatched. Including the terminal cysteine and phenylalanine, the CDR3 comprises 16 residues. Of the read, only the CDR3 DNA is kept; its 48 bases are in frame from base 1. About this clone: Its recognized antigen is unknown. There are no base qualities to consult, and no much larger clone falls within one base.

TCRbeta CDR3 regions were amplified from genomic DNA using the immunoSEQ Assay, a bias-controlled multiplex PCR. The original methods were these. Nucleated cell counts per sample were estimated from amplification of reference gene primers within the assay. To quantify the absolute abundance of each unique TCRbeta CDR3 rearrangement, sequence reads were collapsed and filtered. For each sample, productive Simpson clonality was calculated as the square root of Simpson's diversity index across productive rearrangements. The clones in this table, taken by TCRdb from immuneACCESS, are in-frame only. Not every clone is retained; where verified, under half of the shortfall comes from an unresolved V gene, and the cause of the rest is unknown. V and J calls and clone size are those listed in that table; D and trimming were worked out from the DNA. Within this sample are around 35,000 clones, with approximately 84% of them counted one time only. The top ten clones comprise about 3% of the sample.

What the authors observed across the whole study: The quantity of clinical and demographic metadata differed by source and by participant and was supplied without curation.

The chain joins TRBV6-6 to TRBJ1-2; TRBD1 aligns with 8 central bases. Specimen: peripheral blood. The clonotype was recovered from a man aged 65 to 85 with COVID-19, enrolled during active disease. The base sequence is TGTGCCAGCAGTTACTCCCAAGGACAGGGAAACTATGGCTACACCTTC. It translates to CASSYSQGQGNYGYTF.